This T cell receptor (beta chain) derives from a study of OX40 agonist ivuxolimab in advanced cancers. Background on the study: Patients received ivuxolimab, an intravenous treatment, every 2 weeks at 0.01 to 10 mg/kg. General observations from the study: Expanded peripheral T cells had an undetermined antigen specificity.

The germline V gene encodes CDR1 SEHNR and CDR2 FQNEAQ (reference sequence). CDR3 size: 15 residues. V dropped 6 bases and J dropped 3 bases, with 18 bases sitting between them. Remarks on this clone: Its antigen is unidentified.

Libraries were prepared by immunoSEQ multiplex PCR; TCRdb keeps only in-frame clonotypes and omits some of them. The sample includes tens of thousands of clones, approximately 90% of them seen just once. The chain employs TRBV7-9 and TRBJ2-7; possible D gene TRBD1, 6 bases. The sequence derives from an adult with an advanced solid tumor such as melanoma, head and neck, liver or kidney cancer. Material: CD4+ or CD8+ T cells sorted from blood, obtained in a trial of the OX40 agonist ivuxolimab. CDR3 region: CASSQGGHRDYEQYF. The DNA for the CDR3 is TGTGCCAGCAGTCAAGGCGGTCACAGGGACTACGAGCAGTACTTC. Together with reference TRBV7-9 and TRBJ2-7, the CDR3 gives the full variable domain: DTGVSQNPRHKITKRGQNVTFRCDPISEHNRLYWYRQTLGQGPEFLTYFQNEAQLEKSRLLSDRFSAERPKGSFSTLEIQRTEQGDSAMYLCASSQGGHRDYEQYFGPGTRLTVT.